The 3 T cell receptor beta chains below were found in one sample sequenced in a study of T cells in localized non-small cell lung cancer. Sequencing used immunoSEQ multiplex PCR; TCRdb keeps in-frame clones, though not all of them. The sample includes 70,000 to 75,000 clones, approximately 84% of them seen just once. Sequences were derived from peripheral blood, sampled before any cancer treatment. These receptors originate from a female donor over 55 with stage I lung adenocarcinoma.

The gene calls are TRBV27 and TRBJ1-2; D is undetermined. CDR1 is MNHEY, CDR2 SMNVEV, per germline (reference sequence). Trimming left V 2 bases short and J 7 bases short, with 11 bases between. The CDR3 has 13 amino acids. This CDR3 reads CASSLGRTTGYTF. The CDR3 DNA is TGTGCCAGCAGTTTAGGGCGGACGACTGGCTACACCTTC.

This clone was detected many times. The chain is built from TRBV19 and TRBJ1-2; 8 bases fit TRBD1. V was clipped by 10 bases and J by 5 bases; unmatched bases: 9. The CDR3 is 13 amino acids. Looked up from germline, CDR1 is LNHDA and CDR2 is SQIVND (reference sequence). The CDR3 protein is CATRNDRGYGYTF. The CDR3 DNA is TGTGCCACCCGAAATGACAGGGGATATGGCTACACCTTC.

The rearrangement uses TRBV5-4 and TRBJ2-5, with 11 nucleotides matching TRBD1. Germline-derived CDR1 and CDR2 are SGHNT and YYREEE (reference sequence). The CDR3 sequence is 16 residues long. Trimming took 3 bases from V and 5 from J; bases not matched to a gene: 9. The CDR3 loop is CASSSTGQGARETQYF. The DNA of the CDR3 is TGTGCCAGCAGCTCTACAGGACAGGGGGCTCGGGAGACCCAGTACTTC.